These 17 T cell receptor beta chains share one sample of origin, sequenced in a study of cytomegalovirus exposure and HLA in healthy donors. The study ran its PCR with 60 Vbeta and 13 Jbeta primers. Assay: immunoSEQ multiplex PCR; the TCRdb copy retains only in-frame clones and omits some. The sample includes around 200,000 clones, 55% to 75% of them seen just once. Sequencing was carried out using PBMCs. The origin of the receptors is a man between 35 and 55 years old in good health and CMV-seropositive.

The CDR3 sequence is CASSYSIGGGGETQYF. The CDR3 coding sequence is TGTGCCAGCAGTTACTCGATAGGCGGGGGGGGAGAGACCCAGTACTTC. The V call is TRBV6-6, the J call TRBJ2-5; 9 bases map to TRBD2. V lost 0 bases to trimming and J lost 4 bases; unmatched junction nucleotides: 6. The length of the CDR3 is 16 residues. Germline CDR1 is MNHNY and CDR2 is SVGAGI (reference sequence).

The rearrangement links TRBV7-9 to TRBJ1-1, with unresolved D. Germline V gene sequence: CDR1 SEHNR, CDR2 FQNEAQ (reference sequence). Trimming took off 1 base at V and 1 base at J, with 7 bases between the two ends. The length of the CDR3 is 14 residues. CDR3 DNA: TGTGCCAGCAGCTTAGTTTTCGGGAACACTGAAGCTTTCTTT. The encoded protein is CASSLVFGNTEAFF.

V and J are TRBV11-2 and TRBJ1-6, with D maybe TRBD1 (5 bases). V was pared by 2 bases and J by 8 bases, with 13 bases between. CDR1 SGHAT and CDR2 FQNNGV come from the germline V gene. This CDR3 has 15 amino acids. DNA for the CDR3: TGTGCCAGCAGCTTAAGGGAGGGGTCGGATTCACCCCTCCACTTT. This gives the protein CASSLREGSDSPLHF. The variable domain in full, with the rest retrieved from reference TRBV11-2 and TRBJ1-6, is EAGVAQSPRYKIIEKRQSVAFWCNPISGHATLYWYQQILGQGPKLLIQFQNNGVVDDSQLPKDRFSAERLKGVDSTLKIQPAKLEDSAVYLCASSLREGSDSPLHFGNGTRLTVT.

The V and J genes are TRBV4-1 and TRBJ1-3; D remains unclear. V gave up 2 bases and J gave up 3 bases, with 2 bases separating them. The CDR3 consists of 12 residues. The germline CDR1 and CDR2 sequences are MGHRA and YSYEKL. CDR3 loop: CASSQYGNTIYF. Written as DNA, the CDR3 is TGCGCCAGCAGCCAATATGGAAACACCATATATTTT.

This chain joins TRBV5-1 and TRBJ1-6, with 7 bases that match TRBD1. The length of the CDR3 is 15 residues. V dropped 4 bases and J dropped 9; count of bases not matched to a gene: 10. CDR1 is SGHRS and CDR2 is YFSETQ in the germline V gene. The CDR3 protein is CASSPTGDNGSPLHF. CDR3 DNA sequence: TGCGCCAGCAGCCCAACAGGGGACAACGGTTCACCCCTCCACTTT. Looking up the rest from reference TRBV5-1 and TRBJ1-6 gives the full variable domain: KAGVTQTPRYLIKTRGQQVTLSCSPISGHRSVSWYQQTPGQGLQFLFEYFSETQRNKGNFPGRFSGRQFSNSRSEMNVSTLELGDSALYLCASSPTGDNGSPLHFGNGTRLTVT.

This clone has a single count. CDR3: CASGLAKGEQAQHF. Written as DNA, the CDR3 is TGTGCTAGTGGTTTGGCCAAGGGGGAACAGGCCCAGCATTTT. The rearrangement links TRBV12-5 to TRBJ1-5; perhaps TRBD1 as D (6 bases). Germline V CDR1 and CDR2: LGHNT, FRNRAP. V lost 1 base and J 11 bases, leaving 15 bases between the germline ends. The CDR3 has 14 residues. Full variable domain (remainder filled in from reference TRBV12-5 and TRBJ1-5): DARVTQTPRHKVTEMGQEVTMRCQPILGHNTVFWYRQTMMQGLELLAYFRNRAPLDDSGMPKDRFSAEMPDATLATLKIQPSEPRDSAVYFCASGLAKGEQAQHFGDGTRLSIL.

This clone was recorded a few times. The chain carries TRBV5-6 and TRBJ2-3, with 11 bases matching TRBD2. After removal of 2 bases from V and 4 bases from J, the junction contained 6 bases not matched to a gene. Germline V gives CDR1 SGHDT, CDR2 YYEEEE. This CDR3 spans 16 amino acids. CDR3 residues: CASSFRSGGAADTQYF. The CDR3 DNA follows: TGTGCCAGCAGCTTCCGTAGCGGGGGGGCGGCAGATACGCAGTATTTT.

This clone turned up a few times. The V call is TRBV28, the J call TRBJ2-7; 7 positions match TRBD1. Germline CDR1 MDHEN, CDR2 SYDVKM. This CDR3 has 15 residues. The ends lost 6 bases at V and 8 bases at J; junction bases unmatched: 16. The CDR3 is CASSRLGWDSPKQYF. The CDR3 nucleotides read TGTGCCAGCAGCCGACTGGGCTGGGACAGTCCAAAGCAGTACTTC.

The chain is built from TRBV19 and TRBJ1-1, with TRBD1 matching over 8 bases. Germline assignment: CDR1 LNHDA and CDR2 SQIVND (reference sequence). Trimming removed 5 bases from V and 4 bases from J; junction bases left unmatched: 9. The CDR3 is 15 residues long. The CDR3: CASSPRTGRFTEAFF. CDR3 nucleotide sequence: TGTGCCAGTAGTCCCCGGACAGGGAGGTTCACTGAAGCTTTCTTT.

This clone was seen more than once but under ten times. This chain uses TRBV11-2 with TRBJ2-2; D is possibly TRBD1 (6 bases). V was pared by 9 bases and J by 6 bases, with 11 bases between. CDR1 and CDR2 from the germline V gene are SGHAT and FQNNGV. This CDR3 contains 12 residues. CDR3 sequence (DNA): TGTGCCAGTAACAGGGCTCCCGGGGAGCTGTTTTTT. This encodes CASNRAPGELFF.

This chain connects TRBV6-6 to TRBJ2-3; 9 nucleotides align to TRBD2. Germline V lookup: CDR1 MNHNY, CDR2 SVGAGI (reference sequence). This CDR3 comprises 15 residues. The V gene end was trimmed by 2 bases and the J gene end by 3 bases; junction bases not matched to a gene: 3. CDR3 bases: TGTGCCAGCAGTTACGGGACTAGCAGGACAGATACGCAGTATTTT. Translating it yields CASSYGTSRTDTQYF.

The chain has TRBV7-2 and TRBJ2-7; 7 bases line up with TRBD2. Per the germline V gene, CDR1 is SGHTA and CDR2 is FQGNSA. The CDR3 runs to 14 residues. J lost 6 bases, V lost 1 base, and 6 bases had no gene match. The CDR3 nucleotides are TGTGCCAGCAGCTTAGGGCCCAGGGAGGGCGAGCAGTACTTC. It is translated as CASSLGPREGEQYF.

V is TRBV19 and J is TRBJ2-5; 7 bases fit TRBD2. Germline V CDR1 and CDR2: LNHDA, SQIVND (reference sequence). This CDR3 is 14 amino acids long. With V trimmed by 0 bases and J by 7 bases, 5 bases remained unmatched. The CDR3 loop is CASSIEHLAATQYF. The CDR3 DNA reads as TGTGCCAGTAGTATAGAACACCTAGCGGCGACCCAGTACTTC.

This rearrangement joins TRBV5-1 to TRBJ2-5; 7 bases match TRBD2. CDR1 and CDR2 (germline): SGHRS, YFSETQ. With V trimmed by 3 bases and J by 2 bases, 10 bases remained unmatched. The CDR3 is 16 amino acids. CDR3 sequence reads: CASSWSRAGSQETQYF. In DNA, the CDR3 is TGCGCCAGCAGCTGGTCCCGAGCGGGGTCACAAGAGACCCAGTACTTC.

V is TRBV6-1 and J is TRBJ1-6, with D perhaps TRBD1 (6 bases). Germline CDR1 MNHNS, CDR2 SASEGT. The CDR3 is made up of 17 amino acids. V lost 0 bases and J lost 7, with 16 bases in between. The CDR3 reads CASSEAYGGRRNSPLHF. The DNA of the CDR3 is TGTGCCAGCAGTGAAGCGTACGGGGGGCGGCGGAATTCACCCCTCCACTTT.

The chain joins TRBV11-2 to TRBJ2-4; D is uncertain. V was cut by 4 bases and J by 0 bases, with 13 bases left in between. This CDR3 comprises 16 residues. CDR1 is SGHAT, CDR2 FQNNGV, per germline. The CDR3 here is CASSSTATLAKNIQYF. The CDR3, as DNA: TGTGCCAGCAGCTCTACAGCTACATTAGCCAAAAACATTCAGTACTTC.

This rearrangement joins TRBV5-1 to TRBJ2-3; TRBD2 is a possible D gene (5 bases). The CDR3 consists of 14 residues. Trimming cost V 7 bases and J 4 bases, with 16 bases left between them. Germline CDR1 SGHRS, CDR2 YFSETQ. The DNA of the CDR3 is TGCGCCAGCGGCCAGGAGCTAGCACCAGATACGCAGTATTTT. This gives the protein CASGQELAPDTQYF.